This TCR beta chain was captured by sequencing in a study of human T cells and chemical hapten exposure. The overall study: The study sensitized with 2% DPC on an approximately 2 cm by approximately 2 cm patch of upper inner arm skin. Findings of the study overall: In comparison with controls, expanded TCRs gave rise to a significantly larger number of large CDR3 similarity clusters.

Losses at the gene ends were 8 bases for V and 0 bases for J; bases not matched to a gene: 14. The CDR3 length is 17 residues. Per the germline V gene, CDR1 is MDHEN and CDR2 is SYDVKM. The library labeled individual cDNA molecules by adding unique molecular identifiers to them. TCRdb reprocessed the RACE reads with MiXCR, giving one entry per CDR3 protein. Among some 70,000 distinct CDR3 sequences listed, 32% were seen once. Time point in this sample: patch test 1, 2 weeks after DPC sensitization. Treatment specified: therapeutic diphenylcyclopropenone sensitization with weekly scalp DPC. The starting material, unfractionated whole blood, was used for total RNA extraction. Notes on this clonotype: The antigen remains undetermined.

Here the sequenced sample was whole blood, taken in connection with sensitization to the hapten diphenylcyclopropenone (DPC). This sequence originates from a man aged 40-49 years with alopecia areata. Some clones in this sample may be carry-over from other donors' samples. This rearrangement joins TRBV28 to TRBJ2-3; TRBD1 matches 7 bases. CDR3 loop: CASLPMQGVPSTDTQYF. In DNA, the CDR3 is TGTGCCAGCCTGCCGATGCAGGGGGTCCCTAGCACAGATACGCAGTATTTT.